The clone carrying this T cell receptor beta chain was seen only once. The record originates from a study of blood T cell repertoires in COVID-19. In the study overall: Sources were T cells, B-cell-depleted T cells, or PBMCs; the material itself was cDNA or gDNA.

Only in-frame clones appear in the TCRdb table, and some are missing; sequencing was by immunoSEQ multiplex PCR. The sample lists 160,000 or so clones, 70% to 80% occurring once. V gave up 4 bases and J gave up 3 bases, with 17 bases separating them. The V gene's germline CDR1 is SGDLS and CDR2 YYNGEE. This CDR3 region has 16 residues. This TCR came from a woman between 55 and 75 years old with COVID-19, enrolled during active disease. The genes are TRBV9 and TRBJ2-1; D is perhaps TRBD2 (5 bases). What was sequenced was peripheral blood. CDR3 protein: CASSPLAGSVYNEQFF. The CDR3 DNA follows: TGTGCCAGCAGCCCCTTGGCGGGTTCGGTCTACAATGAGCAGTTCTTC.